This T cell receptor beta chain comes out of a study of identical twins. Overall study results and limits: A lower insertion count was a feature of abundant cord blood beta clonotypes, with no such feature in memory repertoires. Within twin pairs, the out-of-frame alpha sequences they shared showed excess low generation probability. Conclusions came from cross-sectional statistical analysis, not from following the same donors.

In the case of this clonotype: The antigen is undetermined.

The CDR3 consists of 16 residues. V lost 0 bases and J lost 5, with 14 bases in between. Germline V CDR1 and CDR2: KGHSH, LQKENI. TCRdb redid the calling of the 5' RACE reads with MiXCR, one entry per CDR3 protein. Of roughly 240,000 distinct CDR3 sequences listed, approximately 7% are singletons. This sample was also put to use in a study of yellow fever vaccine responses in identical twins.

V gene TRBV18 combines with J gene TRBJ2-1; the D gene is possibly TRBD2 (7 bases). The sequence was obtained from a woman aged 18 to 35 in good health. The sequencing sample was made of memory (CD45RO+) T cells sorted from blood. CDR3 bases: TGTGCCAGCTCACCACCTTCTGGCGGGGGCAACAATGAGCAGTTCTTC. This translates into CASSPPSGGGNNEQFF. Supplemented by reference TRBV18 and TRBJ2-1, the full variable domain reads NAGVMQNPRHLVRRRGQEARLRCSPMKGHSHVYWYRQLPEEGLKFMVYLQKENIIDESGMPKERFSAEFPKEGPSILRIQQVVRGDSAAYFCASSPPSGGGNNEQFFGPGTRLTVL.